A single sample gave rise to the 28 T cell receptor beta chains below, sequenced in a study of blood T cell repertoires in COVID-19. Measured with immunoSEQ multiplex PCR; TCRdb has only the in-frame clones, and not every one. The table has about 200,000 clones, 65% to 85% seen once; the top ten hold more than 3%. Material: PBMCs or T cells enriched from blood (not recorded which). These receptors were taken from a woman in her twenties or thirties who had been exposed to COVID-19.

The chain combines TRBV7-9 with TRBJ1-3; the D gene is possibly TRBD1 (6 bases). The CDR3 totals 13 residues. The V end lost 6 bases, the J end lost 8 bases, and 14 bases lay between the germline ends. Germline V gene sequence: CDR1 SEHNR, CDR2 FQNEAQ (reference sequence). CDR3 bases: TGTGCCAGCAGAAACACAGGGACGGACACCATATATTTT. Translating gives CASRNTGTDTIYF.

The CDR3 coding sequence is TGTGCCAGCAGTCTCACAGGCTTGGTGGGCTACACCTTC. It codes for CASSLTGLVGYTF. This chain connects TRBV27 to TRBJ1-2; perhaps TRBD1 as D (5 bases). The CDR3 covers 13 residues. The germline V gene encodes CDR1 MNHEY and CDR2 SMNVEV (reference sequence). V was cut by 5 bases and J by 8 bases, with 15 bases left in between.

The chain has TRBV10-2 and TRBJ1-1; TRBD1 matches at 9 bases. The germline V gene has CDR1 WSHSY and CDR2 SAAADI. CDR3 length: 14 amino acids. The V and J ends lost 4 bases and 1 base, in that order; junction bases with no gene match: 1. CDR3 protein: CASSVGQGNTEAFF. The CDR3 nucleotides read TGCGCCAGCAGTGTGGGACAGGGGAACACTGAAGCTTTCTTT.

The chain has TRBV7-9 and TRBJ1-6; the D is unclear. Germline V lookup: CDR1 SEHNR, CDR2 FQNEAQ (reference sequence). CDR3 length: 13 residues. V lost 8 bases and J 0 bases, leaving 5 bases between the germline ends. The CDR3 DNA is TGTGCCAGCTCCGGCTCCTATAATTCACCCCTCCACTTT. Protein sequence: CASSGSYNSPLHF.

The chain combines TRBV10-2 with TRBJ2-3; the match to TRBD2 covers 9 bases. V lost 6 bases to trimming and J lost 1 base; unmatched junction nucleotides: 8. The germline gives CDR1 WSHSY, CDR2 SAAADI. The CDR3 has 16 amino acids. In DNA form, the CDR3 reads TGCGCCAGCAGCGAGATAGCGGGGGCCGGCACAGATACGCAGTATTTT. This encodes CASSEIAGAGTDTQYF.

This chain connects TRBV19 to TRBJ2-2; possible D gene TRBD1, 6 bases. The germline gives CDR1 LNHDA, CDR2 SQIVND (reference sequence). The CDR3 runs 16 residues. The V and J ends lost 8 bases and 0 bases respectively, with 16 bases between them. CDR3 sequence reads: CASFSFGGANTGELFF. DNA of the CDR3: TGTGCCAGTTTTAGTTTTGGGGGCGCGAACACCGGGGAGCTGTTTTTT.

The V gene is TRBV25-1, the J gene TRBJ2-7, with 7 positions matching TRBD2. The CDR3 loop spans 13 amino acids. With V trimmed by 3 bases and J by 5 bases, 4 bases remained unmatched. CDR1 is MGHDK and CDR2 is SYGVNS in the germline V gene. CDR3 sequence (DNA): TGTGCCAGCAGTGACCGGGCGGGGGACGAGCAGTACTTC. Translating gives CASSDRAGDEQYF.

Only a few counts were recorded for this clone. The V gene is TRBV6-2 or TRBV6-3, the J gene TRBJ1-6; no firm D call. Looked up from germline, CDR1 is MNHEY and CDR2 is SVGEGT. Trimming shortened V by 5 bases and J by 17 bases, and 10 bases separated the two germline ends. The CDR3 extends over 10 amino acids. The CDR3 DNA follows: TGTGCCAGCAGTCACGAGTGGTTCCACTTT. Translated, it gives CASSHEWFHF.

CDR3 nucleotide sequence: TGTGCCAGCAGCTTACCCGGGACAGGGACTGGAAACACCATATATTTT. Translation gives CASSLPGTGTGNTIYF. J is TRBJ1-3 and V is TRBV5-6, with 9 bases identical to TRBD1. The CDR3 spans 16 residues. Trimming at V came to 2 bases and at J to 2 bases, leaving 5 bases not matched to a gene. Germline CDR1 and CDR2: SGHDT and YYEEEE.

The chain has TRBV28 and TRBJ2-7; D is possibly TRBD1 (6 bases). CDR3 size: 17 residues. V lost 4 bases to trimming and J lost 7 bases, with 26 bases between them. Germline V gives CDR1 MDHEN, CDR2 SYDVKM. The DNA for the CDR3 is TGTGCCAGCAGTTCGCCGTTTAAGACAGGCAGCTCGGGAGAGCAGTACTTC. It translates to CASSSPFKTGSSGEQYF.

This chain joins TRBV7-9 and TRBJ1-1, with TRBD1 matching over 9 bases. V was clipped by 1 base and J by 5 bases; unmatched bases: 5. The CDR3 spans 15 residues. From germline, CDR1 is SEHNR and CDR2 FQNEAQ (reference sequence). In DNA form, the CDR3 reads TGTGCCAGCAGCTTAGTAGAGACAGGGGGAACTGAAGCTTTCTTT. Its translation: CASSLVETGGTEAFF.

In its sample, this clone was seen once. The gene calls are TRBV27 and TRBJ1-4, with D perhaps TRBD1 (5 bases). Trimming removed 4 bases at V and 0 bases at J, with 12 bases between. Looked up from germline, CDR1 is MNHEY and CDR2 is SMNVEV (reference sequence). The CDR3 has 16 residues. CDR3 sequence reads: CASSWGSLATNEKLFF. In DNA, the CDR3 is TGTGCCAGCAGTTGGGGCAGCCTTGCAACTAATGAAAAACTGTTTTTT. The whole variable domain, filled in from reference TRBV27 and TRBJ1-4, reads EAQVTQNPRYLITVTGKKLTVTCSQNMNHEYMSWYRQDPGLGLRQIYYSMNVEVTDKGDVPEGYKVSRKEKRNFPLILESPSPNQTSLYFCASSWGSLATNEKLFFGSGTQLSVL.

Only one count was recorded for this clone. The genes are TRBV30 and TRBJ1-1; perhaps TRBD1 as D (5 bases). The ends were cut back, 1 base at V and 6 bases at J, with 9 bases in the middle. Germline CDR1 and CDR2: GTSNPN and SVGIG (reference sequence). The CDR3 is 12 residues long. CDR3 in DNA: TGTGCCTGGAGTGCAGGGAGGGCTGAAGCTTTCTTT. It codes for CAWSAGRAEAFF. Based on the CDR3 plus reference TRBV30 and TRBJ1-1, the full variable domain is SQTIHQWPATLVQPVGSPLSLECTVEGTSNPNLYWYRQAAGRGLQLLFYSVGIGQISSEVPQNLSASRPQDRQFILSSKKLLLSDSGFYLCAWSAGRAEAFFGQGTRLTVV.

V gene TRBV4-3 combines with J gene TRBJ2-1, with TRBD2 identical over 9 bases. Trimming cost V 1 base and J 6 bases; bases outside gene matches: 10. CDR3 length: 17 residues. CDR1 and CDR2 from the germline V gene are LGHNA and YSLEER. For the CDR3, the DNA is TGCGCCAGCAGCCAAGCCCTCGGCGGGGGGGCCTTCAATGAGCAGTTCTTC. This sequence encodes CASSQALGGGAFNEQFF.

The chain carries TRBV6-2 or TRBV6-3 and TRBJ1-1; D possibly corresponds to TRBD1 (5 bases). Trimming removed 4 bases at V and 7 bases at J, with 19 bases between. The CDR3 sequence is 15 residues long. Germline-derived CDR1 and CDR2 are MNHEY and SVGEGT. Here the CDR3 DNA reads TGTGCCAGCAGTTTGGTGCAGGGCGGGGTGGATGAAGCTTTCTTT. The encoded protein is CASSLVQGGVDEAFF.

J is TRBJ2-7 and V is TRBV12-3 or TRBV12-4, with D possibly being TRBD1 (6 bases). CDR3 length: 13 residues. Trimming stripped 3 bases from V and 1 base from J, with 7 bases between. The CDR3, as DNA: TGTGCCAGCAGTTTCGGACAGTCCTACGAGCAGTACTTC. Amino acid sequence: CASSFGQSYEQYF.

This chain links TRBV5-5 with TRBJ1-5; D gene ambiguous. Germline-derived CDR1 and CDR2 are SGHKS and YYEKEE (reference sequence). The CDR3 length is 15 residues. V was cut by 2 bases and J by 0 bases, with 9 bases left in between. CDR3 bases: TGTGCCAGCAGCTTCTACCAGGATAGCAATCAGCCCCAGCATTTT. It encodes CASSFYQDSNQPQHF.

V usage is TRBV2 and J usage is TRBJ2-1; the match to TRBD2 covers 8 bases. V shed 8 bases, J shed 7 bases, and the junction held 7 bases outside the gene matches. This CDR3 region has 13 residues. Germline V CDR1 and CDR2: SNHLY, FYNNEI. CDR3 protein: CASAGTSLNEQFF. In DNA form, the CDR3 reads TGTGCCAGCGCCGGGACTAGTTTAAATGAGCAGTTCTTC.

The genes are TRBV6-1 and TRBJ2-7; maybe TRBD2 (5 bases). This CDR3 spans 14 amino acids. The germline V gene encodes CDR1 MNHNS and CDR2 SASEGT. V was pared by 2 bases and J by 0 bases, with 8 bases between. CDR3: CASSEIEGSYEQYF. In nucleotides, the CDR3 is TGTGCCAGCAGTGAAATTGAGGGCTCCTACGAGCAGTACTTC.

This sequence joins TRBV27 and TRBJ2-2; D is ambiguous. The CDR3 is 14 residues long. V dropped 7 bases and J dropped 7 bases, with 16 bases sitting between them. Germline V CDR1 and CDR2: MNHEY, SMNVEV (reference sequence). CDR3 region: CASTITLFIGELFF. Written as DNA, the CDR3 is TGTGCCAGCACTATTACGCTATTTATCGGGGAGCTGTTTTTT.

The CDR3 sequence is CASSGSGGRTDTQYF. In nucleotides, the CDR3 is TGTGCCAGCAGCGGATCCGGGGGGCGCACAGATACGCAGTATTTT. The rearrangement links TRBV7-3 to TRBJ2-3; D is possibly TRBD2 (7 bases). There are 15 residues in the CDR3. Trimming removed 5 bases from V and 1 base from J, with 13 bases in between. From germline, CDR1 is SGHTA and CDR2 FQGTGA.

This clone occurred once. DNA of the CDR3: TGTGCCACCAGCCGGCTACAGGGCATGAACACTGAAGCTTTCTTT. It codes for CATSRLQGMNTEAFF. The chain joins TRBV15 to TRBJ1-1, with a weak D call TRBD1 (6 bases). This CDR3 comprises 15 residues. Germline CDR1 reads LNHNV; CDR2 reads YYDKDF (reference sequence). Trimming stripped 5 bases from V and 0 bases from J, with 13 bases between.

The V gene is TRBV7-3, the J gene TRBJ2-7; 11 nucleotides line up with TRBD2. Germline loops: CDR1 SGHTA, CDR2 FQGTGA. This CDR3 comprises 15 residues. V lost 5 bases and J lost 3; bases outside the gene matches: 6. The CDR3 here is CASSPSGGPLYEQYF. The CDR3 bases are TGTGCCAGCAGCCCTAGCGGGGGGCCTCTCTACGAGCAGTACTTC.

The chain has TRBV25-1 and TRBJ2-7, with TRBD2 matching over 7 bases. From germline, CDR1 is MGHDK and CDR2 SYGVNS. CDR3 length equals 14 residues. The trim removed 6 bases at V and 6 bases at J, leaving 11 bases unmatched. The CDR3 loop is CASSREDGRIEQYF. The CDR3, as DNA: TGTGCCAGCAGCCGAGAGGACGGGAGGATCGAGCAGTACTTC.

The rearrangement joins TRBV3-1 (or the pseudogene TRBV3-2) to TRBJ1-4, with 7 bases fitting TRBD1. Germline values: CDR1 LGHDT, CDR2 YNNKEL (reference sequence). This CDR3 comprises 13 residues. Trimming removed 5 bases from V and 8 bases from J; junction bases left unmatched: 5. The CDR3 region is CASSSTGTEKLFF. The CDR3 DNA reads TGTGCCAGCAGCTCGACAGGGACCGAAAAACTGTTTTTT.

V is TRBV5-6 and J is TRBJ2-7; 8 bases fit TRBD1. The CDR3 has 14 residues. The germline gives CDR1 SGHDT, CDR2 YYEEEE. Trimming took 4 bases from V and 3 from J; bases not matched to a gene: 6. In nucleotides, the CDR3 is TGTGCCAGCAGCCCCCCCGGGACAGGCTACGAGCAGTACTTC. It translates to CASSPPGTGYEQYF.

The chain joins TRBV12-3 or TRBV12-4 to TRBJ2-7; D is undetermined. The CDR3 is 13 amino acids. V was shortened by 4 bases and J by 3 bases, with 10 bases between the two germline ends. Here the CDR3 DNA reads TGTGCCAGCAGTTATGGTACAGTCTACGAGCAGTACTTC. It codes for CASSYGTVYEQYF.

The genes are TRBV9 and TRBJ2-1; 7 bases fit TRBD1. The junction had 10 bases not matched to a gene; V was cut back by 3 bases and J by 7 bases. CDR3 size: 15 residues. The germline CDR1 and CDR2 sequences are SGDLS and YYNGEE. CDR3 amino acids: CASSARQGPGNEQFF. CDR3 coding DNA: TGTGCCAGCAGCGCACGACAGGGCCCGGGGAATGAGCAGTTCTTC.